This T cell receptor beta chain was identified in a study of CD4 T cells in relation to SARS-CoV-2 and coronaviruses. Study details: The HLA restriction of the shared crossreactive spike epitopes was mapped.

For this clone: Antigen specificity is unknown.

CDR3 length: 14 amino acids. The germline V gene encodes CDR1 LNHDA and CDR2 SQIVND (reference sequence). V was pared by 3 bases and J by 6 bases, with 15 bases between. Unexposed donor CD4+ T cells date from 2011-2018, before the COVID-19 pandemic. Isolation of CD4+ T cells took place after less than twelve days in culture. Cells permitting, SARS-CoV-2 S/N and four cold-coronavirus spikes were tested on unexposed-donor CD4+ T cells. Produced via immunoSEQ multiplex PCR; TCRdb's table is partial and in-frame only. The data hold some 19,000 clones, with around 80% observed a single time. V is TRBV19 and J is TRBJ2-7; no clear D gene. Input material: CD4+ T cells from PBMCs, cultured in vitro. The source of this sequence is a human donor in good health. The CDR3 sequence is CASSIGPVLGEQYF. The CDR3 DNA reads as TGTGCCAGTAGTATTGGGCCGGTCTTGGGCGAGCAGTACTTC.